Listed here are 15 T cell receptor beta chains from one sample, sequenced in a study of technical replicates of blood from a handful of donors. The protocol was immunoSEQ multiplex PCR, while the TCRdb copy is restricted to in-frame clones and leaves out a portion. The sample holds approximately 100,000 clones, nearly 97% seen once. Source material: T cells isolated from PBMCs. The source of these receptors is a human donor in good health.

The chain couples TRBV5-4 to TRBJ2-3; 7 positions agree with TRBD1. From germline, CDR1 is SGHNT and CDR2 YYREEE (reference sequence). J lost 6 bases, V lost 4 bases, and 5 bases had no gene match. The CDR3 is made up of 13 amino acids. As DNA, the CDR3 is TGTGCCAGCAGCCCGGAAGGGGGCGATACGCAGTATTTT. Translated, it gives CASSPEGGDTQYF.

The J gene is TRBJ1-1, the V gene TRBV27; perhaps TRBD1 as D (6 bases). This CDR3 is built from 14 residues. The V and J ends lost 8 bases and 1 base respectively, with 14 bases between them. Germline loops: CDR1 MNHEY, CDR2 SMNVEV (reference sequence). DNA for the CDR3: TGTGCCAGCGCCCTTCAGGGACAGAACACTGAAGCTTTCTTT. Its protein product is CASALQGQNTEAFF.

V usage is TRBV28 and J usage is TRBJ2-7; possibly TRBD1 for D (5 bases). Germline V gene sequence: CDR1 MDHEN, CDR2 SYDVKM. Trimming stripped 2 bases from V and 9 bases from J, with 14 bases between. The CDR3 runs to 13 residues. CDR3 region: CASSLGALELQYF. The DNA for the CDR3 is TGTGCCAGCAGTTTAGGGGCCTTGGAATTGCAGTACTTC. The whole variable domain, remainder taken from reference TRBV28 and TRBJ2-7, is DVKVTQSSRYLVKRTGEKVFLECVQDMDHENMFWYRQDPGLGLRLIYFSYDVKMKEKGDIPEGYSVSREKKERFSLILESASTNQTSMYLCASSLGALELQYFGPGTRLTVT.

The rearrangement links TRBV27 to TRBJ2-2, with TRBD1 identical over 8 bases. V lost 1 base to trimming and J lost 4 bases; unmatched junction nucleotides: 17. Germline V gives CDR1 MNHEY, CDR2 SMNVEV (reference sequence). The CDR3 contains 20 residues. The CDR3 sequence: CASSLWTPGTGRGGTGELFF. In DNA form, the CDR3 reads TGTGCCAGCAGTTTATGGACGCCCGGGACAGGAAGGGGTGGCACCGGGGAGCTGTTTTTT.

This clone was picked up one time. The chain carries TRBV2 and TRBJ2-1, with D perhaps matching TRBD1 (6 bases). The CDR3 is made up of 11 amino acids. With 7 bases removed from V and 11 bases from J, the gap between germline ends came to 12 bases. Germline V gene data show CDR1 as SNHLY and CDR2 as FYNNEI. CDR3 sequence (DNA): TGTGCCAGCATAGGGGGACATCAGCAGTTCTTC. Amino acids: CASIGGHQQFF.

A single count supports this clone. This rearrangement joins TRBV19 to TRBJ2-7, with 7 bases lining up with TRBD2. CDR1 and CDR2 from the germline V gene are LNHDA and SQIVND (reference sequence). The V gene end was trimmed by 6 bases and the J gene end by 2 bases; junction bases not matched to a gene: 7. This CDR3 is 14 amino acids long. CDR3 coding DNA: TGTGCCAGTAGCCTCGGACTAGGACCCTACGAGCAGTACTTC. This translates into CASSLGLGPYEQYF.

The V gene is TRBV15, the J gene TRBJ2-3, with a possible D match to TRBD2 (6 bases). V lost 3 bases to trimming and J lost 9 bases, with 10 bases between them. The length of the CDR3 is 12 residues. The germline V gene encodes CDR1 LNHNV and CDR2 YYDKDF (reference sequence). CDR3 sequence reads: CATSSTAGTQYF. CDR3 in DNA: TGTGCCACCAGCAGCACGGCGGGGACGCAGTATTTT.

J is TRBJ1-5 and V is TRBV28; TRBD1 matches at 11 bases. Losses at the gene ends were 3 bases for V and 9 bases for J; bases not matched to a gene: 13. Germline V gene lookup returns CDR1 MDHEN and CDR2 SYDVKM. CDR3 length equals 17 residues. CDR3 residues: CASSFTGGQGDHRPQHF. In DNA form, the CDR3 reads TGTGCCAGCAGTTTCACTGGGGGACAGGGGGATCACCGGCCCCAGCATTTT.

The chain is built from TRBV29-1 and TRBJ1-2; TRBD1 agrees at 11 bases. Germline CDR1 is SQVTM and CDR2 is ANQGSEA. Trimming took 4 bases from V and 7 from J; bases not matched to a gene: 5. The CDR3 extends over 13 amino acids. CDR3 sequence: CSVADRGRGGYTF. The CDR3 coding sequence is TGCAGCGTTGCGGACAGGGGGCGAGGTGGCTACACCTTC.

The rearrangement links TRBV30 to TRBJ1-4; maybe TRBD1 (5 bases). The germline V and J ends were trimmed by 6 bases and 7 bases, with 12 bases remaining between them. The germline V gene has CDR1 GTSNPN and CDR2 SVGIG (reference sequence). The CDR3 loop spans 12 amino acids. The CDR3 loop is CACQTGGEKLFF. CDR3 bases: TGTGCCTGCCAAACAGGTGGTGAAAAACTGTTTTTT.

The chain employs TRBV7-9 and TRBJ2-5, with D possibly TRBD1 on 5 matching bases. CDR3 size: 15 residues. Germline CDR1 and CDR2: SEHNR and FQNEAQ (reference sequence). V was cut by 5 bases and J by 1 base, with 14 bases left in between. CDR3 DNA sequence: TGTGCCAGCAGCGTCGCGCAGGGCCCCCAAGAGACCCAGTACTTC. This codes for CASSVAQGPQETQYF.

The rearrangement links TRBV19 to TRBJ2-3; TRBD2 matches at 8 bases. Germline loops: CDR1 LNHDA, CDR2 SQIVND (reference sequence). V shed 8 bases, J shed 3 bases, and the junction held 4 bases outside the gene matches. The CDR3 is made up of 13 amino acids. CDR3 sequence: CASLQRGTDTQYF. The CDR3 DNA reads TGTGCCAGTCTTCAGCGGGGGACAGATACGCAGTATTTT.

The V call is TRBV28, the J call TRBJ2-5; D may be TRBD1 (6 bases). CDR1 is MDHEN, CDR2 SYDVKM, per germline. The CDR3 spans 15 residues. V gave up 6 bases and J gave up 1 base, with 15 bases separating them. CDR3 sequence reads: CASSIPGAGQETQYF. The CDR3 DNA reads TGTGCCAGCAGCATACCAGGGGCAGGCCAAGAGACCCAGTACTTC.

CDR3 residues: CASSSTGARMGVKNIQYF. In DNA form, the CDR3 reads TGTGCCAGCAGCTCCACAGGGGCGCGGATGGGGGTCAAAAACATTCAGTACTTC. This chain joins TRBV7-9 and TRBJ2-4; TRBD1 agrees at 7 bases. The germline CDR1 and CDR2 sequences are SEHNR and FQNEAQ (reference sequence). CDR3 length: 18 amino acids. V gave up 4 bases and J gave up 3 bases; unmatched junction bases: 15.

The V call is TRBV27, the J call TRBJ1-2, with a tentative D call TRBD1 (5 bases). CDR3 length: 14 amino acids. Germline CDR1 is MNHEY and CDR2 is SMNVEV (reference sequence). Trimming took off 2 bases at V and 4 bases at J, with 11 bases between the two ends. The CDR3 loop reads CASSLAPGLYGYTF. As DNA, the CDR3 is TGTGCCAGCAGTTTAGCCCCAGGGCTCTATGGCTACACCTTC.